Listed here are 4 T cell receptor beta chains from one sample, sequenced in a study of cytomegalovirus exposure and HLA in healthy donors (TCRdb year 2017). Library construction relied on the immunoSEQ multiplex PCR assay. For the multiplex PCR, a mixture combining 60 forward primers for TCR Vbeta segments and 13 reverse primers for TCR Jbeta segments was used. TCRdb limited this immuneACCESS table to in-frame rearrangements with V and J called. A share of clones is missing; checked studies link under half to unresolved V genes, and the rest is unexplained. The sample table contains about 170,000 clones; only one count was recorded for roughly four fifths of them. 2% to 2.5% of the sample lies in the top ten. Sequenced input: PBMCs. All receptors derive from a woman in her 30s in good health and CMV-seropositive.

The V call is TRBV25-1, the J call TRBJ2-3; 7 nucleotides line up with TRBD2. V trimming: 6 bases; J trimming: 2 bases; junction bases outside the gene matches: 8. Germline CDR1 and CDR2: MGHDK and SYGVNS. The CDR3 totals 15 residues. In nucleotides, the CDR3 is TGTGCCAGCAGGCGGGTAGCGGGCCTCACAGATACGCAGTATTTT. Translating gives CASRRVAGLTDTQYF.

This chain connects TRBV9 to TRBJ2-5; the D is unclear. CDR3 size: 14 residues. V shed 0 bases and J shed 1 base, with 7 bases lying between them. In germline, CDR1 is SGDLS, CDR2 YYNGEE. The CDR3 DNA reads as TGTGCCAGCAGCGTAGGCAGAACCCAAGAGACCCAGTACTTC. Translated: CASSVGRTQETQYF.

This chain links TRBV6-5 with TRBJ1-1, with 7 nucleotides matching TRBD1. The CDR3 covers 15 residues. Per the germline V gene, CDR1 is MNHEY and CDR2 is SVGAGI. After removal of 6 bases from V and 5 bases from J, the junction contained 12 bases not matched to a gene. This chain's CDR3 is CASSLTRQGRTEAFF. For the CDR3, the DNA is TGTGCCAGCAGCTTAACCAGACAGGGAAGGACTGAAGCTTTCTTT.

The rearrangement uses TRBV5-6 and TRBJ2-5; a possible D gene is TRBD1 (6 bases). The CDR3 length is 13 residues. Germline CDR1 is SGHDT and CDR2 is YYEEEE. V was clipped by 0 bases and J by 5 bases, with 8 bases between them. CDR3 sequence (DNA): TGTGCCAGCAGCTTGGGGGGGCGGGAGACCCAGTACTTC. As protein: CASSLGGRETQYF.